This section outlines one T cell receptor (beta chain) sequence together with its context. Its target antigen remains unknown. Per-base qualities were not stored, and no clone one base away is much larger. Whole blood was collected in K2EDTA tubes by collaborating institutions according to the institutions' own protocols. For TCRbeta analysis, collaborator samples were shipped as frozen whole blood, as isolated PBMCs, or as DNA extracted from either sample type. The source of the sample is a study of blood T cell repertoires in COVID-19 (dated by TCRdb to about 2020). For the study in its entirety: Collaborator samples came from the United States, Italy and Spain and covered acute and convalescent phases of COVID-19. The dataset comprised deeply sampled blood TCRbeta repertoires from subjects exposed to, actively infected with, or recovered from COVID-19. The prospective study material was composed of cDNA or gDNA derived from T cells, B-cell-depleted T cells, or PBMCs. Sample metadata almost always included a de-identified subject ID, COVID-19 status, age in years and sex. The repertoires were released in a freely available public database intended as a resource for research on the immune response to SARS-CoV-2. Samples were obtained from the ongoing ImmuneRACE study (first 160 participants) and from over 1,000 subjects provided by 6 global collaborators. Where available, HLA class I and class II types were taken from metadata supplied by the sample provider and were not determined by assay-based typing.

General study outcomes and caveats: The amount of clinical and demographic metadata varied by source and participant and was provided uncurated.

Reading from cysteine to phenylalanine, the CDR3 counts 14 amino acids. Kept here is only the CDR3 DNA, which spans 42 bases and is read in frame from base 1. For CDR1 and CDR2, the germline V gene (reference sequence) lists LNHDA and SQIVND. Clipping removes 8 bases from V and 9 bases from J, with 10 as the unmatched junction base count. TCRbeta CDR3 regions were amplified from genomic DNA by means of the immunoSEQ Assay, a bias-controlled multiplex PCR. As for the authors' bioinformatics: Nucleated cell counts per sample were estimated from amplification of reference gene primers within the assay. Sequence reads were collapsed and filtered to measure the absolute abundance of every unique TCRbeta CDR3 rearrangement. Productive Simpson clonality was computed per sample as the square root of Simpson's diversity index over productive rearrangements. Not all clones reach the TCRdb copy of this immuneACCESS table, which keeps in-frame sequences only. Checked studies attribute under half of the gap to unresolved V genes and leave the rest unexplained. V, J and clone size were drawn from that table, and D and trimming were deduced from the DNA. This sample has some 45,000 clones in its table, and about 85% of those were observed once. The ten largest clones take up around 31% of the sample.

The sequence derives from a woman older than 75 with acute or convalescent COVID-19. Material: peripheral blood. The chain is encoded by TRBV19 joined to TRBJ2-1, with 10 junctional bases fitting TRBD2. This receptor has the CDR3 CASGTSGRAGEQFF. The base sequence is TGTGCCAGTGGGACGAGCGGGAGGGCCGGTGAGCAGTTCTTC.